Each of the 21 T cell receptor beta chains below was sequenced from the same sample in a study of blood T cell repertoires in COVID-19. Only in-frame clones appear in the TCRdb table, and some are missing; sequencing was by immunoSEQ multiplex PCR. The repertoire has around 150,000 clones, approximately 79% of them found once; the top ten carry around 7%. Material for sequencing was peripheral blood. These receptors originate from a woman aged 40 to 50 with COVID-19, enrolled during active disease.

This chain uses TRBV18 with TRBJ2-7; the match to TRBD2 covers 12 bases. V shed 5 bases and J 5 bases; nucleotides not matched to a gene: 4. Germline lookup yields CDR1 KGHSH and CDR2 LQKENI. The CDR3 has 14 amino acids. The CDR3 coding sequence is TGTGCCAGCTCAACTAGCGGGAGGACTAACGAGCAGTACTTC. As protein: CASSTSGRTNEQYF.

V and J are TRBV5-4 and TRBJ1-2; 8 nucleotides match TRBD1. Germline CDR1 SGHNT, CDR2 YYREEE (reference sequence). The CDR3 spans 14 residues. V was clipped by 4 bases and J by 2 bases; unmatched bases: 4. CDR3 protein: CASSLGQGNYGYTF. CDR3 in DNA: TGTGCCAGCAGCCTCGGACAGGGAAACTATGGCTACACCTTC.

This chain connects TRBV7-2 to TRBJ1-5; D is possibly TRBD1 (6 bases). This CDR3 region has 13 residues. Trimming took off 2 bases at V and 4 bases at J, with 6 bases between the two ends. From germline, CDR1 is SGHTA and CDR2 FQGNSA. The DNA for the CDR3 is TGTGCCAGCAGCTTACAGGGGAATCAGCCCCAGCATTTT. Amino acid sequence: CASSLQGNQPQHF.

The rearrangement joins TRBV21-1 to TRBJ2-7; the table calls TRBD1, which could not be checked here. TRBV21-1 constitutes a pseudogene. The CDR3 totals 15 residues. In nucleotides, the CDR3 is TGTGCCAGCAGCACCGGGGGACAGGGGGACTACGAGCAGTACGTC. Protein sequence: CASSTGGQGDYEQYV.

This clone was found once. The chain is built from TRBV27 and TRBJ1-2; 9 bases are shared with TRBD1. This CDR3 has 14 amino acids. Trimming at V came to 6 bases and at J to 5 bases, leaving 7 bases not matched to a gene. Per germline, CDR1 MNHEY and CDR2 SMNVEV (reference sequence). CDR3 coding DNA: TGTGCCAGCAGGTTGTGGACAGGGGATTATGGCTACACCTTC. Translated, it gives CASRLWTGDYGYTF.

The V and J genes are TRBV9 and TRBJ2-3; 14 nucleotides align to TRBD2. The CDR3 has 16 residues. V shed 2 bases and J 6 bases; nucleotides not matched to a gene: 5. The germline gives CDR1 SGDLS, CDR2 YYNGEE. CDR3 amino acids: CASSVSRTSGGDTQYF. The DNA for the CDR3 is TGTGCCAGCAGCGTGAGCCGGACTAGCGGGGGGGATACGCAGTATTTT.

This sequence joins TRBV7-9 and TRBJ2-2, with 11 bases fitting TRBD1. V gave up 3 bases and J gave up 5 bases; unmatched junction bases: 2. Germline CDR1 and CDR2: SEHNR and FQNEAQ (reference sequence). The CDR3 has 15 amino acids. The chain's CDR3 is CASSLGQGVTGELFF. The CDR3 nucleotides are TGTGCCAGCAGCTTGGGACAGGGGGTAACCGGGGAGCTGTTTTTT.

The gene calls are TRBV3-1 (or the pseudogene TRBV3-2) and TRBJ2-7; 7 bases map to TRBD1. Unmatched junction bases numbered 15, after V lost 6 bases and J lost 4 bases. The CDR3 extends over 16 amino acids. Germline values: CDR1 LGHDT, CDR2 YNNKEL (reference sequence). CDR3 amino acids: CASSRNPGQRAYEQYF. The CDR3 DNA reads TGTGCCAGCAGTCGAAATCCGGGACAGAGGGCATACGAGCAGTACTTC.

This CDR3 reads CASSVSGLMNTEAFF. The CDR3 DNA sequence: TGTGCCAGCAGCGTTTCAGGGCTAATGAACACTGAAGCTTTCTTT. This chain links TRBV9 with TRBJ1-1, with D perhaps matching TRBD1 (5 bases). Trimming pared 2 bases from V and 0 bases from J, leaving 11 bases between. Germline CDR1 reads SGDLS; CDR2 reads YYNGEE. CDR3 length: 15 amino acids.

The chain employs TRBV7-8 and TRBJ2-6; D unresolved. Trimming stripped 4 bases from V and 2 bases from J, with 21 bases between. CDR3 size: 19 residues. CDR1 SGHVS and CDR2 FQNEAQ come from the germline V gene. DNA for the CDR3: TGTGCCAGCAGCTCCGTCACTACAACGGTTTTTGCTGGGGCCAACGTCCTGACTTTC. As protein: CASSSVTTTVFAGANVLTF.

The chain is built from TRBV30 and TRBJ2-3; maybe TRBD1 (6 bases). The CDR3 sequence is 14 residues long. Germline V gene data show CDR1 as GTSNPN and CDR2 as SVGIG (reference sequence). Trimming removed 4 bases at V and 3 bases at J, with 14 bases between. The CDR3 DNA sequence: TGTGCCTGGACTCAAGGGGGTTCAACAGATACGCAGTATTTT. Its protein product is CAWTQGGSTDTQYF.

The chain joins TRBV11-2 to TRBJ2-2; maybe TRBD1 (6 bases). Germline lookup yields CDR1 SGHAT and CDR2 FQNNGV. This CDR3 comprises 14 residues. Trimming cost V 2 bases and J 4 bases, with 8 bases left between them. The CDR3 is CASSLTGSTGELFF. The CDR3 bases are TGTGCCAGCAGCTTAACAGGGAGCACCGGGGAGCTGTTTTTT.

This rearrangement joins TRBV5-5 to TRBJ2-1; no clear D. This CDR3 region has 15 residues. V was cut by 5 bases and J by 0 bases, with 12 bases left in between. In germline, CDR1 is SGHKS, CDR2 YYEKEE (reference sequence). The CDR3, as DNA: TGTGCCAGCAGGCTCCGACAAGGCTCCTACAATGAGCAGTTCTTC. Translation gives CASRLRQGSYNEQFF.

CDR3 coding DNA: TGCGCCAGCAGTCAAAGGGCTAGGACGGAGGCCTCCTCTGGAAACACCATATATTTT. Residues: CASSQRARTEASSGNTIYF. The chain employs TRBV23-1 and TRBJ1-3; D ambiguous. TRBV23-1 has ORF status, its function being uncertain. The ends were cut back, 2 bases at V and 0 bases at J, with 20 bases in the middle. The CDR3 length is 19 residues.

The chain links TRBV19 to TRBJ2-7, with TRBD2 identical over 7 bases. Germline CDR1 and CDR2: LNHDA and SQIVND (reference sequence). Trimming cost V 3 bases and J 5 bases; bases outside gene matches: 7. CDR3 size: 14 residues. The CDR3 sequence is CASSIPAGIHEQYF. CDR3 DNA: TGTGCCAGTAGTATCCCAGCGGGAATCCACGAGCAGTACTTC.

This CDR3 is CASSPTSGIRAGELFF. In DNA, the CDR3 is TGTGCCAGCAGCCCGACTAGCGGCATTAGGGCCGGGGAGCTGTTTTTT. The chain couples TRBV7-6 to TRBJ2-2; 9 nucleotides align to TRBD2. Germline V CDR1 and CDR2: SGHVS, FNYEAQ. The junction had 10 bases not matched to a gene; V was cut back by 5 bases and J by 6 bases. CDR3 length equals 16 residues.

The chain employs TRBV9 and TRBJ2-7; TRBD2 matches at 13 bases. The J segment lost 5 bases and the V segment lost 0 bases, leaving 5 bases of the junction unmatched. In germline, CDR1 is SGDLS, CDR2 YYNGEE. The CDR3 has 16 amino acids. CDR3 DNA sequence: TGTGCCAGCAGCGTAGGACTAGCGGGAGGTTTGGACGAGCAGTACTTC. This codes for CASSVGLAGGLDEQYF.

V usage is TRBV28 and J usage is TRBJ2-5; TRBD2 agrees at 10 bases. The germline CDR1 and CDR2 sequences are MDHEN and SYDVKM. With V trimmed by 1 base and J by 2 bases, 13 bases remained unmatched. The CDR3 totals 19 residues. The DNA of the CDR3 is TGTGCCAGCAGTTTATACCTAGCGGGAGTGGTCCAAGATCAAGAGACCCAGTACTTC. It encodes CASSLYLAGVVQDQETQYF.

The J gene is TRBJ1-1, the V gene TRBV11-2, with a possible D match to TRBD1 (5 bases). This CDR3 is built from 15 residues. Germline V gives CDR1 SGHAT, CDR2 FQNNGV. Deletions cut 2 bases from V and 1 base from J, with 11 bases between. The CDR3 reads CASSLSPGGNTEAFF. The CDR3, as DNA: TGTGCCAGCAGCTTATCCCCCGGGGGGAACACTGAAGCTTTCTTT.

This clone has a handful of counts. The chain couples TRBV11-1 to TRBJ1-1; 8 bases are a match to TRBD1. The germline V gene encodes CDR1 SGHAT and CDR2 FQDESV (reference sequence). V shed 4 bases, J shed 5 bases, and the junction held 3 bases outside the gene matches. CDR3 length: 13 amino acids. CDR3 sequence: CASSSQGGTEAFF. Here the CDR3 DNA reads TGTGCCAGCAGCTCACAGGGGGGAACTGAAGCTTTCTTT. The full variable domain, in which reference TRBV11-1 and TRBJ1-1 provide the parts outside the CDR3, is EAEVAQSPRYKITEKSQAVAFWCDPISGHATLYWYRQILGQGPELLVQFQDESVVDDSQLPKDRFSAERLKGVDSTLKIQPAELGDSAMYLCASSSQGGTEAFFGQGTRLTVV.

The chain links TRBV3-1 (or the pseudogene TRBV3-2) to TRBJ2-5; 9 positions match TRBD2. The J segment lost 5 bases and the V segment lost 4 bases, leaving 8 bases of the junction unmatched. CDR3 length equals 15 residues. Germline CDR1 is LGHDT and CDR2 is YNNKEL (reference sequence). The CDR3 DNA sequence: TGTGCCAGCAGCCTGAGGAGCGGGAGGTCGGAGACCCAGTACTTC. Its protein product is CASSLRSGRSETQYF.